What follows are 26 T cell receptor beta chains derived from one specimen sequenced in a study of T cell repertoires in cytomegalovirus infection. MiXCR, applied by TCRdb to the reads, yields one record per CDR3 protein. The table shows roughly 990,000 distinct CDR3 sequences, with 31% occurring only once. Their antigens remain unidentified. The sequenced sample was cultured CD8+ T cells from PBMCs, obtained from culture after CMV antigen stimulation. The origin of the receptors is a human donor in good health (CMV status not recorded). Some clones in this sample may be carry-over from other donors' samples.

This clonotype has just a few counts. This chain connects TRBV4-1 to TRBJ2-1, with 10 nucleotides matching TRBD2. The trim removed 8 bases at V and 5 bases at J, leaving 6 bases unmatched. The CDR3 totals 14 residues. Looked up from germline, CDR1 is MGHRA and CDR2 is YSYEKL. CDR3 residues: CASASGGGDNEQFF. DNA of the CDR3: TGCGCCAGCGCAAGCGGGGGGGGCGACAATGAGCAGTTCTTC.

J is TRBJ2-5 and V is TRBV27; unclear D gene. Trimming shortened V by 4 bases and J by 9 bases, and 12 bases separated the two germline ends. The CDR3 covers 12 residues. CDR1 and CDR2 (germline): MNHEY, SMNVEV (reference sequence). Here the CDR3 DNA reads TGTGCCAGCAGTTCCCACGGCCGGGCCCAGTACTTC. It yields the protein CASSSHGRAQYF.

There are a few counts of this clonotype. For the CDR3, the DNA is TGTGCCAGCAGTTACTTTGGGAAACCGGACTCTGGAAACACCATATATTTT. Protein product: CASSYFGKPDSGNTIYF. The chain uses TRBV6-2 or TRBV6-3 and TRBJ1-3; D not certain. CDR3 size: 17 residues. With 1 base removed from V and 0 bases from J, the gap between germline ends came to 13 bases. Germline values: CDR1 MNHEY, CDR2 SVGEGT.

Concerning this clonotype: At one of its ends the junction is not consistent with the germline gene, which may arise from a read error. The CDR3 reads CASSSVARANYGYTF. The CDR3 DNA is TGTGCCAGCAGCTCGGTAGCGAGGGCTAACTATGGCTACACCTTC. This chain joins TRBV5-3 and TRBJ1-2; D is ambiguous. TRBV5-3 is treated as an ORF (open reading frame) with a function not yet certain. The CDR3 covers 15 residues.

The CDR3 spells CASRIAGNNEQFF. Written as DNA, the CDR3 is TGTGCCAGTAGAATAGCGGGGAACAATGAGCAGTTCTTC. The chain has TRBV6-8 and TRBJ2-1, with TRBD2 identical over 8 bases. Germline values: CDR1 MNHGY, CDR2 SAAAGT. CDR3 length equals 13 residues. V was clipped by 9 bases and J by 5 bases; unmatched bases: 6.

This clonotype occurred a few times. This rearrangement joins TRBV13 to TRBJ2-2, with TRBD2 matching 7 bases. V was pared by 7 bases and J by 1 base, with 6 bases of the junction left unmatched. Per germline, CDR1 PRHDT and CDR2 FYEKMQ (reference sequence). The CDR3 is 15 residues long. CDR3 loop: CASKRGFGNTGELFF. The DNA of the CDR3 is TGTGCCAGCAAGCGGGGCTTTGGGAACACCGGGGAGCTGTTTTTT.

This clonotype was found once. The chain joins TRBV11-2 to TRBJ2-3, with D uncertain. Trimming cost V 3 bases and J 1 base, with 11 bases left between them. The CDR3 extends over 15 amino acids. CDR1 and CDR2 from the germline V gene are SGHAT and FQNNGV. CDR3 residues: CASSFTSYRTDTQYF. CDR3 DNA: TGTGCCAGCAGCTTTACATCGTACCGCACAGATACGCAGTATTTT.

This chain connects TRBV10-3 to TRBJ1-2; weak D call: TRBD1 (5 bases). V lost 6 bases to trimming and J lost 1 base, with 15 bases between them. The CDR3 totals 15 residues. Germline CDR1 is ENHRY and CDR2 is SYGVKD. The DNA for the CDR3 is TGTGCCATCAGATCCGGGACGACGGATAACTATGGCTACACCTTC. Encoded protein: CAIRSGTTDNYGYTF.

The J gene is TRBJ1-2, the V gene TRBV10-3; 9 bases align to TRBD1. Germline assignment: CDR1 ENHRY and CDR2 SYGVKD. V dropped 0 bases and J dropped 3; count of bases not matched to a gene: 5. CDR3 length: 16 amino acids. The CDR3 here is CAISESDRGKHYGYTF. The CDR3 DNA sequence: TGTGCCATCAGTGAGTCGGACAGGGGAAAGCACTATGGCTACACCTTC.

A few counts support this clonotype. The chain joins TRBV12-3 or TRBV12-4 to TRBJ2-2, with a tentative D call TRBD1 (6 bases). This CDR3 is 14 amino acids long. V shed 7 bases and J shed 1 base, with 10 bases lying between them. The CDR3 is CASTLTGNTGELFF. The CDR3 DNA is TGTGCCAGCACCTTGACAGGGAACACCGGGGAGCTGTTTTTT.

This clonotype was detected ten times or more. The genes are TRBV7-8 and TRBJ1-4; 7 bases map to TRBD1. Germline V gene data show CDR1 as SGHVS and CDR2 as FQNEAQ. This CDR3 is built from 16 residues. Trimming cost V 7 bases and J 7 bases; bases outside gene matches: 15. DNA of the CDR3: TGTGCCAGCACCCTAGGACCGACAGGGCCGGGTGAAAAACTGTTTTTT. As protein: CASTLGPTGPGEKLFF.

This clonotype appeared many times. The chain has TRBV12-3 or TRBV12-4 and TRBJ2-2; 8 nucleotides match TRBD2. V dropped 6 bases and J dropped 5; count of bases not matched to a gene: 8. The length of the CDR3 is 15 residues. CDR3 residues: CASSRSGGKTGELFF. The CDR3 DNA is TGTGCCAGCAGCCGCAGCGGGGGAAAAACCGGGGAGCTGTTTTTT.

The chain links TRBV6-6 to TRBJ2-7; the D gene is possibly TRBD2 (6 bases). Germline V lookup: CDR1 MNHNY, CDR2 SVGAGI (reference sequence). The CDR3 loop spans 15 amino acids. The V gene lost 0 bases and the J gene lost 0 bases, with 9 bases spanning the gap. In DNA form, the CDR3 reads TGTGCCAGCAGTTACTCGGCGGGGAGCTCCTACGAGCAGTACGTC. This sequence encodes CASSYSAGSSYEQYV.

This clonotype was seen a few times. This chain links TRBV14 with TRBJ2-1; D gene unclear. The V and J ends lost 5 bases and 7 bases respectively, with 15 bases between them. CDR1 and CDR2 (germline): SGHDN, FVKESK. The CDR3 spans 14 residues. The CDR3 reads CASSVRAVANEQFF. The CDR3 bases are TGTGCCAGCAGCGTTAGGGCGGTAGCAAATGAGCAGTTCTTC.

The J gene is TRBJ2-6, the V gene TRBV5-6; the D gene could be TRBD1 or TRBD2 (5 bases each). The CDR3 extends over 15 amino acids. Trimming stripped 3 bases from V and 2 bases from J, with 9 bases between. The germline gives CDR1 SGHDT, CDR2 YYEEEE. As DNA, the CDR3 is TGTGCCAGCAGCTCGGGACGGCCTGGGGCCAACGTCCTGACTTTC. It codes for CASSSGRPGANVLTF.

This clonotype has ten or more counts. The chain links TRBV7-6 to TRBJ1-6; unclear D gene. The CDR3 contains 14 residues. Germline V gene data show CDR1 as SGHVS and CDR2 as FNYEAQ. V lost 3 bases, J lost 6 bases, and 9 bases lay in between. CDR3 amino acids: CASSFYPRNSPLHF. In nucleotides, the CDR3 is TGTGCCAGCAGCTTTTACCCGCGTAATTCACCCCTCCACTTT.

The J gene is TRBJ2-2, the V gene TRBV7-9, with D maybe TRBD1 (5 bases). CDR3 length equals 13 residues. The ends were cut back, 10 bases at V and 4 bases at J, with 13 bases in the middle. CDR1 and CDR2 (germline): SEHNR, FQNEAQ (reference sequence). The DNA for the CDR3 is TGTGCCACCCCCCGACAGCGCACCGGGGAGCTGTTTTTT. This encodes CATPRQRTGELFF.

The sample holds a few counts of this clonotype. The chain uses TRBV7-9 and TRBJ2-5; 7 nucleotides line up with TRBD1. J was trimmed by 5 bases and V by 3 bases; bases with no gene match: 6. Germline CDR1 reads SEHNR; CDR2 reads FQNEAQ (reference sequence). CDR3 length: 14 amino acids. The CDR3 spells CASSFTGVEETQYF. The CDR3 DNA reads TGTGCCAGCAGCTTCACAGGGGTCGAGGAGACCCAGTACTTC.

Only a few counts were recorded for this clonotype. Written as DNA, the CDR3 is TGTGCCAGCAGCTTCCTTCTGGCGGGGGGGCAGGGTGAGCAGTTCTTC. Its protein product is CASSFLLAGGQGEQFF. J is TRBJ2-1 and V is TRBV5-6, with TRBD2 matching 9 bases. Germline CDR1 SGHDT, CDR2 YYEEEE. The CDR3 loop spans 16 amino acids. V was pared by 2 bases and J by 9 bases, with 12 bases of the junction left unmatched.

This clonotype was detected a few times. V is TRBV19 and J is TRBJ2-5, with D unclear. The CDR3 totals 14 residues. V lost 4 bases to trimming and J lost 2 bases, with 11 bases between them. Germline V gene data show CDR1 as LNHDA and CDR2 as SQIVND (reference sequence). The CDR3 is CASSKWLSQETQYF. In nucleotides, the CDR3 is TGTGCCAGTAGTAAGTGGCTTTCTCAAGAGACCCAGTACTTC.

Comments on this clonotype: Since a much larger clone is just one base distant, this may be a read error. The rearrangement joins TRBV7-9 to TRBJ2-7; D gene uncertain. Germline V gene data show CDR1 as SEHNR and CDR2 as FQNEAQ (reference sequence). This CDR3 has 15 residues. The CDR3 is CVSSFTPLGFDEQYF. The CDR3 DNA reads TGTGTCAGCAGCTTTACACCCCTCGGGTTCGACGAGCAGTACTTC.

This clonotype was seen a handful of times. The rearrangement uses TRBV28 and TRBJ2-7; 7 nucleotides match TRBD1. The CDR3 extends over 14 amino acids. Germline lookup yields CDR1 MDHEN and CDR2 SYDVKM. V lost 5 bases, J lost 5 bases, and 9 bases stayed unmatched. The CDR3 here is CASSNRTGVDEQYV. DNA for the CDR3: TGTGCCAGCAGTAATAGGACAGGCGTCGACGAGCAGTACGTC.

This chain connects TRBV13 to TRBJ1-1; D is possibly TRBD1 (6 bases). The V gene's germline CDR1 is PRHDT and CDR2 FYEKMQ (reference sequence). The CDR3 runs 15 residues. The V gene lost 6 bases and the J gene lost 1 base, with 15 bases spanning the gap. The CDR3 spells CASRYSQGKNTEAFF. DNA of the CDR3: TGTGCCAGCAGATACTCCCAGGGGAAGAACACTGAAGCTTTCTTT.

In its sample, this clonotype was seen a few times. J is TRBJ1-5 and V is TRBV27; 8 positions match TRBD1. With V trimmed by 3 bases and J by 0 bases, 13 bases remained unmatched. The germline V gene encodes CDR1 MNHEY and CDR2 SMNVEV (reference sequence). The CDR3 is 19 amino acids. CDR3 sequence (DNA): TGTGCCAGCAGTTTTTTCCCAGTCAGACAGGGGAATAGCAATCAGCCCCAGCATTTT. This encodes CASSFFPVRQGNSNQPQHF.

The gene calls are TRBV7-2 and TRBJ2-5; D not resolved. Germline CDR1 reads SGHTA; CDR2 reads FQGNSA. V lost 5 bases and J lost 7, with 14 bases in between. This CDR3 has 13 residues. The CDR3 DNA reads as TGTGCCAGCAGCCCGAAGATTGTCGGGACCCAGTACTTC. Amino acids: CASSPKIVGTQYF.

The CDR3 is CATRIAASTDTQYF. The CDR3 bases are TGTGCCACCAGGATAGCGGCTAGCACAGATACGCAGTATTTT. J is TRBJ2-3 and V is TRBV15; D possibly corresponds to TRBD2 (6 bases). V dropped 6 bases and J dropped 0 bases, with 10 bases sitting between them. Germline loops: CDR1 LNHNV, CDR2 YYDKDF (reference sequence). The length of the CDR3 is 14 residues.